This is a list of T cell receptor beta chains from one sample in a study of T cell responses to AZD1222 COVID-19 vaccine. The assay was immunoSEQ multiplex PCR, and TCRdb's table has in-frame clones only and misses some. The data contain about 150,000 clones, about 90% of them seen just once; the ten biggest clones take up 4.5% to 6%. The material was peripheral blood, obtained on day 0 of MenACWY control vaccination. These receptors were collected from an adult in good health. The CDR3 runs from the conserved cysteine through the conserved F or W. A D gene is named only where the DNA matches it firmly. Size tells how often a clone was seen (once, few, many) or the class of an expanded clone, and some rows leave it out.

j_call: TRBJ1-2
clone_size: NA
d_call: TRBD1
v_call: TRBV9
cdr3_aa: CASSLPGGGNYGYTF
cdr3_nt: TGTGCCAGCAGCCTGCCGGGAGGGGGCAACTATGGCTACACCTTC

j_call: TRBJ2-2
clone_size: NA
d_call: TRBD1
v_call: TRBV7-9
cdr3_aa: CASSLGSRGPNTGELFF
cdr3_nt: TGTGCCAGCAGCTTAGGGTCCAGGGGGCCGAACACCGGGGAGCTGTTTTTT

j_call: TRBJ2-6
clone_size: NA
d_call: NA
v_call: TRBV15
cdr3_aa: CATEWVSGANVLTF
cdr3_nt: TGTGCCACCGAGTGGGTGTCTGGGGCCAACGTCCTGACTTTC

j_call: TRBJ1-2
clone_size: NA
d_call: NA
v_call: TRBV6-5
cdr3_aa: CASSRTEDYGYTF
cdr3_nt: TGTGCCAGCAGCAGGACCGAAGACTATGGCTACACCTTC

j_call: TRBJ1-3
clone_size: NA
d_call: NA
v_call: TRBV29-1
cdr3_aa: CSVEEGGRDTIYF
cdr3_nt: TGCAGCGTTGAAGAGGGTGGGAGGGACACCATATATTTT

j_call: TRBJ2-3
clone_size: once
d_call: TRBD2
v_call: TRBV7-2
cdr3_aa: CASSLAQGREGAGTDTQYF
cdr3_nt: TGTGCCAGCAGCTTAGCGCAGGGGCGGGAGGGAGCGGGCACAGATACGCAGTATTTT

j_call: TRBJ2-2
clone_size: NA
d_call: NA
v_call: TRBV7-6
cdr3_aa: CASSFSEGGRSTGELFF
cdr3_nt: TGTGCCAGCAGCTTTTCAGAGGGGGGGCGTAGCACCGGGGAGCTGTTTTTT

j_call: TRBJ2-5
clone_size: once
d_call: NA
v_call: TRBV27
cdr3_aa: CASKAAGSQETQYF
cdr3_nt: TGTGCCAGCAAGGCGGCTGGGTCTCAAGAGACCCAGTACTTC

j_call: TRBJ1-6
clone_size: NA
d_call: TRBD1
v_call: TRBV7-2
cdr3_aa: CASSFQGGSPLHF
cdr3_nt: TGTGCCAGCAGCTTTCAGGGGGGCTCACCCCTCCACTTT

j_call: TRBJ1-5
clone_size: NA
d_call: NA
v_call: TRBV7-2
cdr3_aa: CASSLVGHNNQPQHF
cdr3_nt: TGTGCCAGCAGCTTAGTAGGACACAACAATCAGCCCCAGCATTTT

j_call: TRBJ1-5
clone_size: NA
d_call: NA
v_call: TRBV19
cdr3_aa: CASSIKGSGNQPQHF
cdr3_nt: TGTGCCAGTAGTATCAAGGGGTCGGGCAATCAGCCCCAGCATTTT

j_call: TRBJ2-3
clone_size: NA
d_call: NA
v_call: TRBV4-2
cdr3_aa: CASSQVGFLGTYTDTQYF
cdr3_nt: TGTGCCAGCAGCCAAGTGGGGTTTCTCGGGACGTATACAGATACGCAGTATTTT

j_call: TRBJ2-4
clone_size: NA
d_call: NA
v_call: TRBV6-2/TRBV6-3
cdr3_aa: CASSKLGGGVNIQYF
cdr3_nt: TGTGCCAGCAGTAAACTTGGCGGAGGAGTAAACATTCAGTACTTC

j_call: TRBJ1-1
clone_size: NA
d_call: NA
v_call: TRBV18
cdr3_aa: CASSPSWDQIGNTEAFF
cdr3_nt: TGTGCCAGCTCACCTTCCTGGGACCAAATTGGGAACACTGAAGCTTTCTTT

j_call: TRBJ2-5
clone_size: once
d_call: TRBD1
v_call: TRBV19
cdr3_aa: CASSPPGQGLETQYF
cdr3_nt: TGTGCCAGTAGTCCCCCGGGACAGGGGTTGGAGACCCAGTACTTC

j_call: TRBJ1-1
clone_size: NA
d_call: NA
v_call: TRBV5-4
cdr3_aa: CASSLVRDTEAFF
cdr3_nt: TGTGCCAGCAGCTTGGTCCGGGACACTGAAGCTTTCTTT

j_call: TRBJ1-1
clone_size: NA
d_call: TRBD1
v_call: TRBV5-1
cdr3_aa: CASSLAPGQAVDAFF
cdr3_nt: TGCGCCAGCAGCTTGGCCCCGGGACAGGCGGTAGACGCTTTCTTT

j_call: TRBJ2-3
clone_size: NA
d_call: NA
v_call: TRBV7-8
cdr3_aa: CASSDSTDTQYF
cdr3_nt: TGTGCCAGCAGCGATAGCACAGATACGCAGTATTTT

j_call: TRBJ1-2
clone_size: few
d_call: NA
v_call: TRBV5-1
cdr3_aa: CASSLARDSRGGDYGYTF
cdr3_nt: TGCGCCAGCAGCTTGGCTCGGGACTCCCGCGGGGGGGACTATGGCTACACCTTC

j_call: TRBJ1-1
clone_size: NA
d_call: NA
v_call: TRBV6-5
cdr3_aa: CASTRNPQGTEAFF
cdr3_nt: TGTGCCAGCACCCGGAATCCCCAGGGGACTGAAGCTTTCTTT

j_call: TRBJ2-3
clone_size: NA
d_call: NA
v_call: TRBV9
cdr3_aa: CASSAEGSRVADTQYF
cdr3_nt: TGTGCCAGCAGCGCCGAAGGGAGCAGGGTTGCAGATACGCAGTATTTT

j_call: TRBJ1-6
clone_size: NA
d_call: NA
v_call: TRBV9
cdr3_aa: CASRQGNSPLHF
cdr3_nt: TGTGCCAGCAGGCAGGGAAATTCACCCCTCCACTTT

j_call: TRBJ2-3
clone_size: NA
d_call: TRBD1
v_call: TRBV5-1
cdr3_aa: CASSHLRDREAQYF
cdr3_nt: TGCGCCAGCAGCCACCTCCGGGACAGGGAAGCGCAGTATTTT

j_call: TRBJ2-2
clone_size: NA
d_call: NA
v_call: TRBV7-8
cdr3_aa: CASSSSSRGNTGELFF
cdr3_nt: TGTGCCAGCAGCTCATCCAGCAGGGGGAACACCGGGGAGCTGTTTTTT

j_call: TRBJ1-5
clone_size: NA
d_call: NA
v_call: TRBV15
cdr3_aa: CATSWGSNQPQHF
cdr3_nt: TGTGCCACCAGCTGGGGAAGCAATCAGCCCCAGCATTTT

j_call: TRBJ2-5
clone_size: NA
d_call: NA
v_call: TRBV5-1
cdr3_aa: CASSLERVGQETQYF
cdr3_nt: TGCGCCAGCAGCTTGGAAAGGGTCGGACAAGAGACCCAGTACTTC

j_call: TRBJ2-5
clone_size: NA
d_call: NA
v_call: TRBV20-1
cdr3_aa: CSASGPGVETQYF
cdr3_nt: TGCAGTGCTAGTGGGCCAGGGGTAGAGACCCAGTACTTC

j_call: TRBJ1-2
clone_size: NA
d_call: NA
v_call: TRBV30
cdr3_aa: CAWSRRGRQGGYTF
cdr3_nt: TGTGCCTGGTCCCGGCGGGGGCGCCAGGGCGGCTACACCTTC

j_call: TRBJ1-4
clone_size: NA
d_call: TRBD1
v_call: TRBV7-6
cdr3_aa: CASSLQGGYNEKLFF
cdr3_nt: TGTGCCAGCAGCCTACAGGGGGGTTATAATGAAAAACTGTTTTTT

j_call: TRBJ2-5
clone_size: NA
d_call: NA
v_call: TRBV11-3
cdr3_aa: CASSLAPYQETQYF
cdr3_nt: TGTGCCAGCAGCCTGGCGCCGTACCAAGAGACCCAGTACTTC

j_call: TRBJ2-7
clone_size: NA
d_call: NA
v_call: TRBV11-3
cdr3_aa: CASSLKDSAYEQYF
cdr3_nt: TGTGCCAGCAGCTTAAAGGACAGCGCCTACGAGCAGTACTTC

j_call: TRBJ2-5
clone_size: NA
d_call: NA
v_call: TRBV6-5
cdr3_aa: CAARASWETQYF
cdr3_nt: TGTGCCGCCCGGGCTAGCTGGGAGACCCAGTACTTC

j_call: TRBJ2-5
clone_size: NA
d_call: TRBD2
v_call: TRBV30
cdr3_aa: CAWNLGTSGKETQYF
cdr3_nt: TGTGCCTGGAACCTGGGGACTAGCGGAAAAGAGACCCAGTACTTC

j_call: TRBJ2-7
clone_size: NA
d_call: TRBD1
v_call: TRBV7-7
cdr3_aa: CASSQQGKHEQYF
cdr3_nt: TGTGCTAGCAGCCAACAGGGGAAACACGAGCAGTACTTC

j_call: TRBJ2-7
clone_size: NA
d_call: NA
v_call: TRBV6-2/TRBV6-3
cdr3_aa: CASNYLGQLTSYEQYF
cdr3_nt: TGTGCCAGCAATTATTTGGGACAACTAACTTCCTACGAGCAGTACTTC

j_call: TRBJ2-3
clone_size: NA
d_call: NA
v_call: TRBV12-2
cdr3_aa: CASRLIGVWGPSGGRTDTQYF
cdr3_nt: TGTGCAAGTCGCTTAATCGGTGTTTGGGGGCCCAGTGGCGGCCGCACAGATACGCAGTATTTT

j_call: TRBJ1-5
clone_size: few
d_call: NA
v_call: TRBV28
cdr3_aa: CASSLFAQNNQPQHF
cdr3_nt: TGTGCCAGCAGTTTATTTGCACAGAACAATCAGCCCCAGCATTTT

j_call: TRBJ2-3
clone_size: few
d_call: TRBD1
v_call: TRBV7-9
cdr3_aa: CASSRQGDTQYF
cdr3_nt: TGTGCCAGCAGCCGACAGGGAGATACGCAGTATTTT

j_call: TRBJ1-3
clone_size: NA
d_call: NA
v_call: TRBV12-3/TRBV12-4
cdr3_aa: CASSLSGNTIYF
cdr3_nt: TGTGCCAGCAGCCTTTCAGGAAACACCATATATTTT

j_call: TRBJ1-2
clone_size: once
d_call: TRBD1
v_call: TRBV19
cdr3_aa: CASSSTGTDGYTF
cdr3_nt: TGTGCCAGTAGTTCTACCGGGACAGATGGCTACACCTTC

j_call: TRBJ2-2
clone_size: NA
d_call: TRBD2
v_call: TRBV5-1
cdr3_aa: CASSLLTSGGLNTGELFF
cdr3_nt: TGCGCCAGCAGCCTCTTGACTAGCGGGGGTTTGAACACCGGGGAGCTGTTTTTT

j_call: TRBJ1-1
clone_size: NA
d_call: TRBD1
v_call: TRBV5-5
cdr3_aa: CASSFTGDTEAFF
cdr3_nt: TGTGCCAGCAGCTTTACAGGGGATACTGAAGCTTTCTTT